This T cell receptor beta chain is drawn from a study of T cells in Graves' hyperthyroidism and ophthalmopathy. About the study: Specimen type is peripheral blood, collected at initial diagnosis prior to any treatment.

Per germline, CDR1 MNHNS and CDR2 SASEGT. This CDR3 is built from 18 residues. V lost 5 bases to trimming and J lost 3 bases, with 22 bases between them. This clonotype showed up many times. The target antigen is unknown. Overall study results and limits: Before onset, by a median of approximately 6.8 months, the model predicted ophthalmopathy. Most expanded thyroid clonotypes above 0.001 recurred in blood.

RNA transcripts served as the template for amplifying TCR beta CDR3 regions. The HTBI primer set drove a first-round RT-PCR of the TCR CDR3. A single record per CDR3 protein comes from TCRdb applying MiXCR to the multiplex PCR reads. The table lists about 510,000 distinct CDR3 sequences, approximately 14% of them singletons, with approximately 15% in the top ten. The study enrolled patients aged 18 to 65 with newly diagnosed hyperthyroidism of under 2 months' duration. The sequenced sample consisted of blood. This sequence originates from a woman in her 40s with Graves' hyperthyroidism. The rearrangement links TRBV6-1 to TRBJ2-2; D is perhaps TRBD1 or TRBD2 (6 bases each). The CDR3 DNA reads TGTGCCAGCAGTTCGCGCTACAGGGACGGGAGTGACACCGGGGAGCTGTTTTTT. Encoded protein: CASSSRYRDGSDTGELFF.